These 24 T cell receptor delta chains share one sample of origin, sequenced in a study of gamma-delta chains in newborns, infants, children. TCRdb reapplied CATT to the reads. Seen here are roughly 7,900 delta-chain clones, 1.5% to 2% observed once, and the top ten hold roughly 8%. Sequenced: blood. These receptors were obtained from a child who was a newborn, infant or young child, either healthy, febrile or measles-vaccinated (not recorded which).

A note on this clone: The TCRdb record carries a much larger clone's protein, which differs from this DNA's translation at residue 16; a read error is the likely cause, and the protein listed here is the DNA translation. This sample also contains other DNA sequences that code for the same CDR3. The V call is TRDV2, the J call TRDJ3, with 9 bases that match TRDD3. This CDR3 contains 19 residues. In germline, CDR1 is GEAIGNYY, CDR2 EKD. CDR3 sequence reads: CACDTWGYDSSWDTRRMFF. DNA of the CDR3: TGCGCCTGTGACACGTGGGGATACGACAGCTCCTGGGACACCCGACGGATGTTTTTC.

This clone was counted between two and nine times. The protein given in TCRdb and the translation of the DNA differ at residue 4, and the sequence presented here derives from the DNA. The chain has TRDV1 and TRDJ1, with a possible D match to TRDD2 (5 bases). This CDR3 has 16 residues. V lost 9 bases to trimming and J lost 2 bases, with 22 bases between them. CDR1 and CDR2 from the germline V gene are TSWWSYY and QGS. CDR3 in DNA: TGTGCTCTGCAGAACTATTCCCCTACCGATACCGATAAACTCATCTTT. The encoded protein is CALQNYSPTDTDKLIF.

This clone was observed a handful of times. TCRdb attributes to this sequence the protein of a much larger clone, which differs from the DNA translation at residue 11; a read error is likely, and the protein displayed is translated from the DNA. The CDR3 DNA is TGTGCTCTTGGGGAACACCGGGCGTACACCTATAAACTCATCTTT. It translates to CALGEHRAYTYKLIF. This chain joins TRDV1 and TRDJ1, with D unresolved. This CDR3 has 15 amino acids. Germline V lookup: CDR1 TSWWSYY, CDR2 QGS.

This clone was detected only a few times. This DNA translates differently at residue 5 from the TCRdb protein, which is that of a much larger clone; a read error is likely, and the protein shown is the DNA's own translation. The V call is TRDV2, the J call TRDJ1; 11 nucleotides agree with TRDD3. Trimming took 3 bases from V and 0 from J; bases not matched to a gene: 11. The CDR3 sequence is 18 residues long. Germline CDR1 is GEAIGNYY and CDR2 is EKD. The CDR3 is CACDARGGGYAYTDKLIF. DNA of the CDR3: TGTGCCTGTGACGCTCGAGGTGGGGGATACGCGTACACCGATAAACTCATCTTT.

This clone is judged medium-sized. In the same sample, other DNA sequences code for this CDR3. V gene TRDV1 combines with J gene TRDJ1, with 13 bases lining up with TRDD3. The CDR3 consists of 21 residues. Germline V gene lookup returns CDR1 TSWWSYY and CDR2 QGS. The ends lost 2 bases at V and 3 bases at J; junction bases unmatched: 18. DNA for the CDR3: TGTGCTCTTGGGGAAGGCCACTTGCACTGGGGGATACGCCGGTACGCCGATAAACTCATCTTT. Translation gives CALGEGHLHWGIRRYADKLIF.

J is TRDJ3 and V is TRDV1, with 13 bases fitting TRDD3. Germline CDR1 reads TSWWSYY; CDR2 reads QGS. The CDR3 consists of 22 residues. V trimming: 1 base; J trimming: 2 bases; junction bases outside the gene matches: 11. The CDR3 nucleotides read TGTGCTCTTGGGGAACCCCCTACTGGGGGATACGCGGGCCCCTGGGACACCCGACAGATGTTTTTC. It translates to CALGEPPTGGYAGPWDTRQMFF.

This clone was observed a handful of times. An end of the junction does not agree with germline; a read error may underlie this. The rearrangement links TRDV1 to TRDJ1, with TRDD3 identical over 11 bases. Germline V gene lookup returns CDR1 TSWWSYY and CDR2 QGS. This CDR3 has 25 amino acids. The CDR3 region is CALGDTLRMGDTHPGSNSYTDKPIF. DNA of the CDR3: TGTGCTCTTGGGGATACACTTCGGATGGGGGATACGCACCCGGGGTCGAACTCGTACACCGATAAACCCATCTTT.

V and J are TRDV1 and TRDJ3; 9 nucleotides align to TRDD2. Trimming at V came to 5 bases and at J to 0 bases, leaving 20 bases not matched to a gene. Germline CDR1 is TSWWSYY and CDR2 is QGS. The CDR3 spans 23 residues. DNA of the CDR3: TGTGCTCTTGGGCGACCGCCTTCCTACGGCTACTGGGGCAGCTCCTGGGACACCCGACAGATGTTTTTC. Translating gives CALGRPPSYGYWGSSWDTRQMFF.

This clone was found a few times. This chain connects TRDV1 to TRDJ1; either TRDD2 or TRDD3 may supply D (8 bases each). The V end lost 3 bases, the J end lost 4 bases, and 27 bases lay between the germline ends. The CDR3 covers 19 residues. Germline V CDR1 and CDR2: TSWWSYY, QGS. The CDR3 region is CALGDRFLRGIRVGDKLIF. The CDR3 DNA sequence: TGTGCTCTTGGGGACCGCTTCCTACGTGGGATACGCGTGGGCGATAAACTCATCTTT.

A few counts support this clone. A much larger clone differs from this one at a single base, so this may be a read error. Other DNA sequences in the same sample also yield this CDR3. This chain connects TRDV1 to TRDJ2, with D possibly TRDD3 on 5 matching bases. This CDR3 region has 19 residues. Germline V gene sequence: CDR1 TSWWSYY, CDR2 QGS. The chain's CDR3 is CALGEAPQAREGLTAQLFF. The CDR3, as DNA: TGTGCCCTTGGGGAAGCGCCTCAGGCACGGGAGGGACTGACAGCACAACTCTTCTTT.

This clone was found a few times. V is TRDV1 and J is TRDJ1, with 7 nucleotides matching TRDD3. The CDR3 is made up of 19 amino acids. Unmatched junction bases numbered 15, after V lost 2 bases and J lost 0 bases. From germline, CDR1 is TSWWSYY and CDR2 QGS. The CDR3, as DNA: TGTGCTCTTGGGGAATCGCTGCGACTGGGGATAAGGGACACCGATAAACTCATCTTT. As protein: CALGESLRLGIRDTDKLIF.

To note about this clone: Given a far larger clone just one base away, this is likely a sequencing read error. CDR3 nucleotides: TGTGCCTGTGACATGCTGGGGGATACCTGGGACACCCGACAGATGTTTTTC. Its protein is CACDMLGDTWDTRQMFF. The rearrangement uses TRDV2 and TRDJ3, with TRDD3 matching 10 bases. Germline V lookup: CDR1 GEAIGNYY, CDR2 EKD. This CDR3 has 17 residues. Trimming took 2 bases from V and 2 from J; bases not matched to a gene: 2.

This clone was seen only a few times. This rearrangement joins TRDV1 to TRDJ1; 10 nucleotides agree with TRDD3. Germline V gene sequence: CDR1 TSWWSYY, CDR2 QGS. After removal of 0 bases from V and 2 bases from J, the junction contained 6 bases not matched to a gene. The CDR3 contains 17 residues. The CDR3 nucleotides read TGTGCTCTTGGGGAACTAGCGTACTGGGGGATTACCGATAAACTCATCTTT. As protein: CALGELAYWGITDKLIF.

This clone is medium-sized within its sample. This specimen includes other DNA sequences encoding the same CDR3. V is TRDV1 and J is TRDJ1, with 8 bases fitting TRDD3. The CDR3 has 19 amino acids. The V gene end was trimmed by 5 bases and the J gene end by 1 base; junction bases not matched to a gene: 18. Per germline, CDR1 TSWWSYY and CDR2 QGS. CDR3 sequence (DNA): TGTGCTCTTGGGTACAAACCCGCCGAGGGATACGCGGGCACCGATAAACTCATCTTT. As protein: CALGYKPAEGYAGTDKLIF.

A J gene of TRDJ1 was called, though the V gene was not; the table's D call, TRDD3, was not checked against the DNA. The CDR3 loop spans 22 amino acids. The CDR3 here is CALGEAGPPTSGGLGMSDKLIF. DNA of the CDR3: TGTGCTCTTGGGGAGGCCGGCCCACCTACCTCCGGGGGACTAGGGATGTCCGATAAACTCATCTTT.

With respect to this clone: The protein in TCRdb stems from a much larger clone and differs at residue 5 from this DNA's translation, likely a read error; here the protein is translated from the DNA. The V call is TRDV2, the J call TRDJ1; TRDD3 agrees at 8 bases. There are 18 residues in the CDR3. Germline loops: CDR1 GEAIGNYY, CDR2 EKD. The junction had 14 bases not matched to a gene; V was cut back by 3 bases and J by 0 bases. The CDR3 sequence: CACDRIGGYSPYTDKLIF. The DNA for the CDR3 is TGTGCCTGTGACCGGATAGGGGGATATAGCCCCTACACCGATAAACTCATCTTT.

This clone occurred a few times. For this DNA, TCRdb reports the protein of a much larger clone, which diverges at residue 13, most likely from a read error; the protein presented here is translated directly from the DNA. This chain uses TRDV1 with TRDJ1; 7 bases map to TRDD3. The CDR3 consists of 19 residues. J lost 1 base, V lost 0 bases, and 14 bases had no gene match. Germline V gene data show CDR1 as TSWWSYY and CDR2 as QGS. CDR3 residues: CALGELDSWNWGSTDKLIF. The CDR3 region has the DNA TGTGCTCTTGGGGAACTGGACTCATGGAATTGGGGGAGCACCGATAAACTCATCTTT.

CDR3 region: CACDILGVGSWDTRQMFF. DNA for the CDR3: TGTGCCTGTGACATACTGGGGGTTGGCTCCTGGGACACCCGACAGATGTTTTTC. V and J are TRDV2 and TRDJ3, with 8 bases matching TRDD3. CDR1 and CDR2 from the germline V gene are GEAIGNYY and EKD. Losses at the gene ends were 2 bases for V and 0 bases for J; bases not matched to a gene: 5. The CDR3 is made up of 18 amino acids.

This clone appeared a few times. There is a difference at residue 16 between the TCRdb protein and the DNA translation, so the protein given here was translated from the DNA. The V and J genes are TRDV1 and TRDJ1, with 7 bases fitting TRDD3. The CDR3 is 18 residues long. Germline V gene lookup returns CDR1 TSWWSYY and CDR2 QGS. CDR3 DNA: TGTGCTCTTGGGGAGCCCCGCTACGAGTCTGGGGGGACCGATAAACCCATCTTT. Residues: CALGEPRYESGGTDKPIF.

This clone was counted only a few times. TCRdb's listed protein matches a much larger clone and diverges from this DNA's translation at residue 3, likely through a read error; the protein shown comes from the DNA. The chain employs TRDV2 and TRDJ1, with D unresolved. Germline V gives CDR1 GEAIGNYY, CDR2 EKD. The CDR3 loop spans 15 amino acids. The DNA of the CDR3 is TGTGCCCGTGACACCAAGAGTACGCGCGGCGATAAACTCATCTTT. Amino acids: CARDTKSTRGDKLIF.

A few counts support this clone. A much larger clone differs from this one at a single base, so this may be a read error. In the same sample, other DNA sequences code for this CDR3. The chain joins TRDV2 to TRDJ3; 8 nucleotides agree with TRDD3. Germline CDR1 and CDR2: GEAIGNYY and EKD. The CDR3 runs 20 residues. CDR3 nucleotide sequence: TGTGCCTGTGACCTTACTGGGGGTTCGGCAAGCTCCTGGGACACCCGGCAGATGTTTTTC. This translates into CACDLTGGSASSWDTRQMFF.

This clone was picked up a small number of times. This may be a read error, as it is one base from a much larger clone. Other DNA sequences in the same sample also yield this CDR3. The chain links TRDV2 to TRDJ3; 8 bases are shared with TRDD3. CDR1 and CDR2 (germline): GEAIGNYY, EKD. CDR3 length equals 20 residues. The V gene end was trimmed by 7 bases and the J gene end by 2 bases; junction bases not matched to a gene: 18. The DNA of the CDR3 is TGTGCCTGCGACGGGCGTTCCTGGTGGGGGATTGCCTGGGACACCCGACAGATGTTTTTC. Protein product: CACDGRSWWGIAWDTRQMFF.

Judged by abundance, this clone is medium-sized. The V and J genes are TRDV1 and TRDJ1; 12 bases agree with TRDD3. The germline gives CDR1 TSWWSYY, CDR2 QGS. The CDR3 length is 19 residues. The V gene end was trimmed by 2 bases and the J gene end by 4 bases; junction bases not matched to a gene: 14. CDR3 in amino acids: CALGEGLKAYWGILDKLIF. The CDR3 DNA sequence: TGTGCTCTTGGGGAAGGGTTAAAAGCGTACTGGGGGATACTCGATAAACTCATCTTT.

The chain employs TRDV1 and TRDJ1; no reliable D call. The CDR3 length is 19 residues. Germline CDR1 reads TSWWSYY; CDR2 reads QGS. The V gene lost 0 bases and the J gene lost 0 bases, with 20 bases spanning the gap. CDR3 protein: CALGELGRLRQCYTDKLIF. The CDR3 DNA reads as TGTGCTCTTGGGGAACTGGGGCGACTCCGACAGTGTTACACCGATAAACTCATCTTT.